This T cell receptor beta chain was identified during a study of T cells in Graves' hyperthyroidism and ophthalmopathy. It was RNA transcripts that yielded the amplified TCR beta CDR3 regions. First-round RT-PCR targeting the TCR CDR3 was performed with the HTBI primer set. TCRdb itself ran the multiplex PCR reads through MiXCR, one entry per CDR3 protein. The data show some 510,000 distinct CDR3 sequences, more than 20% seen once. Graves' hyperthyroidism was deemed stable given no ophthalmopathy progression within 18 months. Thyroid ultrasound and orbital computed tomography, with clinical symptoms and serum thyroxine and TRAb, informed diagnoses. This clonotype was picked up many times. The source is a man aged 18 to 30 with Graves' hyperthyroidism. The sample taken for sequencing was blood.

The CDR3 spells CASSFRTREQYF. In DNA form, the CDR3 reads TGTGCCAGCAGCTTTCGGACGCGTGAGCAGTACTTC. The chain joins TRBV7-9 to TRBJ2-7; D call uncertain. Germline CDR1 reads SEHNR; CDR2 reads FQNEAQ (reference sequence). This CDR3 has 12 amino acids. V was trimmed by 3 bases and J by 7 bases, leaving 10 bases between them. The variable domain in full, with the rest retrieved from reference TRBV7-9 and TRBJ2-7, is DTGVSQNPRHKITKRGQNVTFRCDPISEHNRLYWYRQTLGQGPEFLTYFQNEAQLEKSRLLSDRFSAERPKGSFSTLEIQRTEQGDSAMYLCASSFRTREQYFGPGTRLTVT.